This T cell receptor beta chain was sequenced in a study of identical twins (dated by TCRdb to the mid-2010s). In terms of the full investigation: TCR alpha and beta repertoires from monozygotic twins, unrelated adults of various ages and cord blood were deep-sequenced to test whether fetal clonotypes persist. Replicate twin experiments were performed at different times using different library preparation protocols to rule out contamination. Broader findings and caveats from the paper: Because the same donors could not be followed over many years, the conclusions depended on cross-sectional statistical analysis. In monozygotic twins, out-of-frame TCR alpha sharing was systematically underestimated by recombination models, although the models agreed with sharing between unrelated individuals. Fewer insertions were carried by abundant cord blood beta clonotypes, a similar but weaker trend appeared in young adult naive repertoires, and no such trend appeared in memory repertoires. Excess twin sharing in beta out-of-frame sequences was weaker because fewer shared sequences lowered the signal-to-noise ratio. Invariant T cells such as MAIT and iNKT could partly confound zero-insertion analyses, although diverse VJ usage argued against such confounding for most clonotypes. Compared with coincidental sharing between unrelated individuals, out-of-frame TCR alpha sequences shared between twins showed an excess of sequences with low generation probability.

Library prep was done by 5' RACE. This sample was sequenced with an Illumina HiSeq 2000. A universal primer binding site was added through template switching, and the final cDNA carried a unique molecular identifier so that TCR cDNA molecules could be counted accurately. Specific primers in the conserved constant-segment region were used to synthesize first-strand cDNA for TCR alpha and beta chains. To control for contamination, every cDNA library was double barcoded, receiving both a SMART-Mk sample barcode and Illumina barcodes. TruSeq adapter sequences, together with Illumina sample barcodes, were added in two successive PCR steps. Sequencing of the TCR alpha and beta cDNA libraries was done on the Illumina HiSeq platform using custom primers. Regarding the original processing steps: MiGEC processed the raw reads to extract unique molecular identifiers, while MiXCR was used to determine the CDR3 positions. Recombination models were inferred per individual with the repgenHMM and IGoR tools using an EM algorithm. Shared clonotype analysis was performed with the tcR package in R, normalizing sharing by the product of cloneset sizes. To study raw recombination free of thymic and clonal selection effects, out-of-frame nonproductive sequences were analyzed. TCRdb reanalyzed the raw reads on its own, using fastp at Q25 for trimming and MiXCR for clone calling, and kept in-frame beta chains. Rows merge per CDR3 protein into single entries with the most common DNA and genes. The V and J calls were determined by TCRdb, not by the authors. This sample is represented by 450,000 or so distinct CDR3 sequences; roughly a quarter of them were singletons. Just under 3% of the sample is taken by the ten largest.

There are 13 amino acids in the CDR3, from cysteine to phenylalanine inclusive. The retained sequence is limited to the CDR3, 39 bases, with the frame set at the first base. CDR1 and CDR2 were assigned from the germline V gene as SGDLS and YYNGEE. At the junction V is shortened by 7 bases and J by 5 bases, with 12 bases in between. Points on this clonotype: This clone's antigen is unknown. No per-base quality is available; no much larger clone lies one base away.

All donors were healthy Caucasians. Three pairs of female monozygotic twins, all aged 18 to 29 years, made up the twin cohort. Positive isolation kits from Invitrogen were used to isolate CD4+ and CD8+ T cell populations. The same sample was also studied in work on T cells expressing NK-cell markers. From that second study: Fewer than ten donors provided sorted CD3+CD56+NKG2C+, CD3+CD56+NKG2C- and CD3+CD56-NKG2C+ T-cell subsets, whose TCR beta-chain repertoires were profiled. Among the eight sequenced donors, only one was HCMV-seronegative, while the other seven were HCMV-seropositive. To restrict sorting to alphabetaTCR-expressing T cells, an anti-gammadeltaTCR antibody was added in several experiments. In six donors, the dominant CD3+CD56+NKG2C+ clonotypes ranked among the top 10 CD8+ clonotypes, making up about 1.0-7.5% of CD8+ T cells. Those dominant clonotypes were again the most abundant among CD3+CD56-NKG2C+ cells in a handful of donors, at about 25-65%. Whether the expanded NKG2C-expressing T cell clones were specific for HCMV antigens remained unclear. All eight donors whose samples were sequenced were randomly selected healthy volunteers, three of them men and five women. To determine HCMV serostatus, a commercial ELISA kit was used to detect HCMV-specific IgG in serum. MIGEC was used to demultiplex reads and group reads by UMI, and MiTCR was used to assemble and quantify clonotypes. To remove erroneous sequences, TCR cDNA sequences were retained only when supported by two or more reads. Downstream repertoire analysis used the tcR package, and clonotypes were matched across fractions by CDR3 nucleotide sequence plus V segment. VDJmatch was used to annotate antigen specificity against VDJdb, with one amino acid substitution in CDR3 allowed.

This sequence uses TRBV9 and TRBJ2-2; the D call is possibly TRBD1 or TRBD2, each sharing 5 bases. The sequenced material came from CD4+ T cells sorted from blood. The source is a woman under 30 in good health. Read as DNA, the sequence is TGTGCCAGCGGACCGGGGCGAACCGGGGAGCTGTTTTTT. It translates as CASGPGRTGELFF.